The T cell receptor beta chain under discussion was sequenced for a study of monozygotic twins with inflammatory bowel disease. Total RNA was isolated from whole blood without T cell sorting. CDR3 length equals 14 residues. Germline CDR1 reads GTSNPN; CDR2 reads SVGIG (reference sequence). Each sample's cDNA came from eight separate reactions. UMIs that had a 6-nucleotide sample barcode were put in using template switching. Nested PCRs (about 17 and 10 cycles, two total) were applied to TCRalpha and TCRbeta cDNA. TCRdb reprocessed the 5' RACE reads and reports one entry per CDR3 protein, with no DNA. In total, the table holds 330,000 or so distinct CDR3 sequences.

What was sequenced was blood. This TCR came from a human donor with ulcerative colitis or Crohn's disease, or a healthy co-twin of an affected twin (not recorded which). The rearrangement uses TRBV30 and TRBJ2-7. The CDR3 is CAWSVTGSSYEQYF.